This T cell receptor (beta chain) was documented in a study of CXCR3-negative and CXCR3-positive naive CD8 T cells. A CD45RO-CCR7+CD27+CD95- phenotype identified naive CD8+ T cells. This CDR3 is built from 15 residues. CDR1 is MNHNS, CDR2 SASEGT, per germline. UMI-tagged TRB cDNA libraries were built via 5' RACE. TCRdb re-called the 5' RACE reads; every CDR3 protein appears as one record, without DNA. The listing contains approximately 88,000 distinct CDR3 sequences. Comments on this clonotype: Its antigen remains unknown.

General study results and limits: Memory CD8+ cells showed much lower diversity, while both naive subsets displayed comparably high diversity. Freshly isolated PBMCs were used in most assays, given partial CXCR3 loss after freezing. Naive CXCR3-positive and CXCR3-negative cells shared similar TRBV-TRBJ usage, unlike memory cells. CXCR3-negative naive cells had less hydrophobic TRB CDR3s than did CXCR3-positive naive cells.

The rearrangement uses TRBV6-1 and TRBJ2-7; as DNA is missing, the TRBD1 call by TCRdb cannot be tested. The sequencing sample was made of naive CXCR3+ CD8+ T cells from blood. Subset indicated: CD45RO-CCR7+CD27+CD95- naive CD8+ T cells expressing CXCR3 (TNR3+). The sequence derives from a human donor in good health. Some clones in this sample may be carry-over from other donors' samples. The CDR3 spells CASSEPTDGHYEQYF.